These 17 T cell receptor beta chains came from one sample sequenced in a study of early T cells in non-severe SARS-CoV-2 infection. TCRdb passed the 5' RACE reads through MiXCR, listing each CDR3 protein once. The table shows tens of thousands of distinct CDR3 sequences, with about 10% occurring only once. Material: whole blood. All receptors come from an adult who was a healthcare worker with PCR-confirmed SARS-CoV-2 infection or an uninfected control (not recorded which).

This clonotype was detected many times. This sequence joins TRBV6-5 and TRBJ2-4; D is unclear. The CDR3 sequence is 15 residues long. CDR1 is MNHEY, CDR2 SVGAGI, per germline. V lost 1 base and J 8 bases, leaving 15 bases between the germline ends. For the CDR3, the DNA is TGTGCCAGCAGTTACTACGGCAGGAGAGAAGACATTCAGTACTTC. It translates to CASSYYGRREDIQYF.

This clonotype was detected only a few times. The rearrangement joins TRBV7-9 to TRBJ1-4; 8 bases line up with TRBD1. With 5 bases clipped from V and 0 bases from J, the junction kept 8 bases outside the gene matches. CDR3 size: 17 residues. CDR1 SEHNR and CDR2 FQNEAQ come from the germline V gene (reference sequence). Here the CDR3 reads CASSHGQGDATNEKLFF. The CDR3 nucleotides are TGTGCCAGCAGCCACGGACAGGGTGACGCAACTAATGAAAAACTGTTTTTT.

The sample holds many counts of this clonotype. The chain carries TRBV30 and TRBJ2-5; 8 positions match TRBD1. The junction had 8 bases not matched to a gene; V was cut back by 5 bases and J by 6 bases. The CDR3 runs to 13 residues. Germline CDR1 is GTSNPN and CDR2 is SVGIG (reference sequence). In DNA, the CDR3 is TGTGCCTGGGATCAGGGGGCGTGGAAGACCCAGTACTTC. Translated, it gives CAWDQGAWKTQYF.

Many counts were recorded for this clonotype. This chain uses TRBV19 with TRBJ2-7; 15 nucleotides line up with TRBD2. Germline CDR1 reads LNHDA; CDR2 reads SQIVND (reference sequence). J lost 5 bases, V lost 3 bases, and 2 bases had no gene match. This CDR3 comprises 15 residues. In nucleotides, the CDR3 is TGTGCCAGTAGTATCGGACTAGCGGGAGGGAACGAGCAGTACTTC. This translates into CASSIGLAGGNEQYF. Variable domain in full (rest from reference TRBV19 and TRBJ2-7): DGGITQSPKYLFRKEGQNVTLSCEQNLNHDAMYWYRQDPGQGLRLIYYSQIVNDFQKGDIAEGYSVSREKKESFPLTVTSAQKNPTAFYLCASSIGLAGGNEQYFGPGTRLTVT.

The rearrangement uses TRBV20-1 and TRBJ1-1; TRBD1 is a possible D gene (6 bases). V was shortened by 2 bases and J by 4 bases, with 11 bases between the two germline ends. This CDR3 has 13 residues. The germline V gene has CDR1 DFQATT and CDR2 SNEGSKA (reference sequence). The CDR3 protein is CSARQGTGTEAFF. The CDR3 bases are TGCAGTGCTAGACAGGGGACGGGCACTGAAGCTTTCTTT.

This clonotype was observed a handful of times. The chain carries TRBV5-8 and TRBJ1-1; D is ambiguous. Germline V gene sequence: CDR1 SGHTS, CDR2 YDEGEE. The CDR3 has 12 amino acids. V was shortened by 4 bases and J by 1 base, with 5 bases between the two germline ends. The CDR3 loop reads CASSNTNTEAFF. As DNA, the CDR3 is TGTGCCAGCAGCAACACGAACACTGAAGCTTTCTTT.

V and J are TRBV29-1 and TRBJ1-1, with D possibly matching TRBD1 (5 bases). Germline CDR1 is SQVTM and CDR2 is ANQGSEA. The ends were cut back, 3 bases at V and 4 bases at J, with 15 bases in the middle. The CDR3 covers 14 residues. CDR3 loop: CSVDSQGRGTEAFF. CDR3 in DNA: TGCAGCGTTGATAGCCAGGGAAGGGGCACTGAAGCTTTCTTT.

This clonotype has ten or more counts. The J gene is TRBJ2-2, the V gene TRBV7-9; D gene unclear. This CDR3 has 14 residues. Germline loops: CDR1 SEHNR, CDR2 FQNEAQ (reference sequence). V was cut by 1 base and J by 6 bases, with 9 bases left in between. CDR3 amino acids: CASSLVWGSGELFF. The DNA of the CDR3 is TGTGCCAGCAGCTTAGTTTGGGGATCCGGGGAGCTGTTTTTT. Together with reference TRBV7-9 and TRBJ2-2, the CDR3 gives the full variable domain: DTGVSQNPRHKITKRGQNVTFRCDPISEHNRLYWYRQTLGQGPEFLTYFQNEAQLEKSRLLSDRFSAERPKGSFSTLEIQRTEQGDSAMYLCASSLVWGSGELFFGEGSRLTVL.

The sample holds many counts of this clonotype. V and J are TRBV10-1 and TRBJ2-4, with 7 nucleotides matching TRBD1. The CDR3 loop spans 16 amino acids. Germline loops: CDR1 WNHNN, CDR2 SYGVQD (reference sequence). After removal of 0 bases from V and 6 bases from J, the junction contained 8 bases not matched to a gene. The CDR3 nucleotides are TGCGCCAGCAGTGAGTCGAGGGGGCAGGGAAGAAACATTCAGTACTTC. It encodes CASSESRGQGRNIQYF.

At least ten counts were recorded for this clonotype. CDR3 nucleotides: TGTGCCAGCAGCTTTATTCGAGGTGCTGAAGCTTTCTTT. Translating it yields CASSFIRGAEAFF. This chain links TRBV5-5 with TRBJ1-1, with D unresolved. V was pared by 2 bases and J by 6 bases, with 11 bases between. This CDR3 contains 13 residues. Germline V gives CDR1 SGHKS, CDR2 YYEKEE (reference sequence). The full variable domain, with the rest looked up from reference TRBV5-5 and TRBJ1-1, is DAGVTQSPTHLIKTRGQQVTLRCSPISGHKSVSWYQQVLGQGPQFIFQYYEKEERGRGNFPDRFSARQFPNYSSELNVNALLLGDSALYLCASSFIRGAEAFFGQGTRLTVV.

There are a few counts of this clonotype. The J gene is TRBJ1-1, the V gene TRBV4-1; D unclear. The CDR3 has 14 amino acids. Germline loops: CDR1 MGHRA, CDR2 YSYEKL. Trimming cost V 2 bases and J 0 bases, with 7 bases left between them. This chain's CDR3 is CASSQRILNTEAFF. DNA for the CDR3: TGCGCCAGCAGCCAACGGATTCTGAACACTGAAGCTTTCTTT.

The chain is built from TRBV5-1 and TRBJ2-5; D not resolved. There are 14 residues in the CDR3. V shed 0 bases and J shed 5 bases, with 11 bases lying between them. Per the germline V gene, CDR1 is SGHRS and CDR2 is YFSETQ. The CDR3 DNA reads TGCGCCAGCAGCTTGGAGGGTCCTTTCGAGACCCAGTACTTC. This encodes CASSLEGPFETQYF. The entire variable domain, with the rest obtained from reference TRBV5-1 and TRBJ2-5, is as follows: KAGVTQTPRYLIKTRGQQVTLSCSPISGHRSVSWYQQTPGQGLQFLFEYFSETQRNKGNFPGRFSGRQFSNSRSEMNVSTLELGDSALYLCASSLEGPFETQYFGPGTRLLVL.

This clonotype has only one observation. V and J are TRBV10-3 and TRBJ2-2, with 7 positions matching TRBD2. The germline gives CDR1 ENHRY, CDR2 SYGVKD. V was clipped by 4 bases and J by 2 bases; unmatched bases: 4. CDR3 length: 15 amino acids. CDR3 amino acids: CAISGRDYNTGELFF. Written as DNA, the CDR3 is TGTGCCATCAGTGGCCGGGACTATAACACCGGGGAGCTGTTTTTT.

This clonotype was seen at least ten times. The chain recombines TRBV15 with TRBJ2-1, with D unresolved. CDR3 size: 14 residues. Germline CDR1 is LNHNV and CDR2 is YYDKDF (reference sequence). V lost 2 bases to trimming and J lost 3 bases, with 8 bases between them. CDR3 protein: CATSRQSNYNEQFF. Written as DNA, the CDR3 is TGTGCCACCAGCAGACAGTCCAACTACAATGAGCAGTTCTTC.

This clonotype was detected ten times or more. V and J are TRBV9 and TRBJ2-6; TRBD2 matches 8 bases. This CDR3 contains 18 residues. V was pared by 0 bases and J by 0 bases, with 5 bases of the junction left unmatched. The germline CDR1 and CDR2 sequences are SGDLS and YYNGEE. The CDR3 reads CASSVGGGPGSGANVLTF. DNA for the CDR3: TGTGCCAGCAGCGTAGGCGGGGGGCCCGGCTCTGGGGCCAACGTCCTGACTTTC.

This clonotype was observed many times. This chain links TRBV7-9 with TRBJ1-1; D perhaps matches TRBD1 (5 bases). V dropped 4 bases and J dropped 1 base, with 10 bases sitting between them. Germline CDR1 and CDR2: SEHNR and FQNEAQ (reference sequence). The CDR3 is 14 amino acids. The CDR3, as DNA: TGTGCCAGCAGCTGGGGACGGGAGAACACTGAAGCTTTCTTT. Translation: CASSWGRENTEAFF.

The V call is TRBV18, the J call TRBJ2-3; a possible D gene is TRBD2 (5 bases). The CDR3 covers 13 residues. V was shortened by 1 base and J by 3 bases, with 5 bases between the two germline ends. The germline V gene encodes CDR1 KGHSH and CDR2 LQKENI. The CDR3: CASSPRGTDTQYF. CDR3 nucleotides: TGTGCCAGCTCACCACGCGGGACAGATACGCAGTATTTT.